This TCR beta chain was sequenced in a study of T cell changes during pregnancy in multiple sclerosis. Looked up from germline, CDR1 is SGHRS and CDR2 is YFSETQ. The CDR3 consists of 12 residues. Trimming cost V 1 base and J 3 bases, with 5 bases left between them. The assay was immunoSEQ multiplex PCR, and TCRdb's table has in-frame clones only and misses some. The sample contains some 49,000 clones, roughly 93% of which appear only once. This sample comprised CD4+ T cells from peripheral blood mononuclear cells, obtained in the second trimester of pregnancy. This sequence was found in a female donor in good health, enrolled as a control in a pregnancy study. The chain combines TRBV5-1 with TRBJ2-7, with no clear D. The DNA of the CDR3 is TGCGCCAGCAGCTTGACAGACTACGAGCAGTACTTC. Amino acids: CASSLTDYEQYF.